This T cell receptor (beta chain) was found in a study of blood T cell repertoires in COVID-19. On the study more broadly: There were acute and convalescent COVID-19 samples, and they came from the United States, Italy and Spain. In each case, the material was cDNA or gDNA derived from T cells, B-cell-depleted T cells, or PBMCs.

This clone was detected a few times. V was trimmed by 6 bases and J by 4 bases, leaving 7 bases between them. The CDR3 has 11 residues. Germline values: CDR1 MDHEN, CDR2 SYDVKM. In the source study's methods: Reference gene primer amplification gave estimated nucleated cell counts. Sequenced by immunoSEQ multiplex PCR; TCRdb stores in-frame clones only, minus some. V, J and clone size reflect that table, while D and trimming were determined from the DNA. The table lists a few hundred thousand clones, 85% of them singletons, with roughly 3.6% in the top ten. The chain couples TRBV28 to TRBJ2-7; D uncertain. The sample taken for sequencing was peripheral blood. The receptor was isolated from a woman under 30 with acute or convalescent COVID-19. CDR3 loop: CASSLEYEQYF. For the CDR3, the DNA is TGTGCCAGCAGCCTAGAGTACGAGCAGTACTTC.